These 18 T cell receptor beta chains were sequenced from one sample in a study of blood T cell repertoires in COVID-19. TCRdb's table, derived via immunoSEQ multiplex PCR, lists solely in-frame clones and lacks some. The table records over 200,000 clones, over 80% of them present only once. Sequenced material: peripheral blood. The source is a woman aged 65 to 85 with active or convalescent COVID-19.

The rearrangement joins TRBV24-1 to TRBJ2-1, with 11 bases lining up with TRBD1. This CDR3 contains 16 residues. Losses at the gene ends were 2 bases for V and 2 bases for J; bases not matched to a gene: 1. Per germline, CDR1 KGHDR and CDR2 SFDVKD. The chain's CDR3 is CATSDSGQGAYNEQFF. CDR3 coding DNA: TGTGCCACCAGTGATTCGGGACAGGGGGCCTACAATGAGCAGTTCTTC.

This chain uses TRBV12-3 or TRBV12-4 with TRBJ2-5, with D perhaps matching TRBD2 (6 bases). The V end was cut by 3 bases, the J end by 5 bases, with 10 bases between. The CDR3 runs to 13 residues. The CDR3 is CASSLRGGETQYF. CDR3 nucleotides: TGTGCCAGCAGTTTGCGGGGTGGGGAGACCCAGTACTTC.

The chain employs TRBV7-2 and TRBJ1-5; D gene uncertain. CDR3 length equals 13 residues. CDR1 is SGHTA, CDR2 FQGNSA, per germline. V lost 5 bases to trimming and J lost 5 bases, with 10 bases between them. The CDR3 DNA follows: TGTGCCAGCAGCAAATACAGCTATCAGCCCCAGCATTTT. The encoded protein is CASSKYSYQPQHF.

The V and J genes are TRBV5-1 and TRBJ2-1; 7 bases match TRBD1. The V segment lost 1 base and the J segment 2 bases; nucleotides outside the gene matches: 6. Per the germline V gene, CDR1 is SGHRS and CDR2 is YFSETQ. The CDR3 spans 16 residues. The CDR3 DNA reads TGCGCCAGCAGCTTGAAAGCAGGACAGGCCTACAATGAGCAGTTCTTC. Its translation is CASSLKAGQAYNEQFF.

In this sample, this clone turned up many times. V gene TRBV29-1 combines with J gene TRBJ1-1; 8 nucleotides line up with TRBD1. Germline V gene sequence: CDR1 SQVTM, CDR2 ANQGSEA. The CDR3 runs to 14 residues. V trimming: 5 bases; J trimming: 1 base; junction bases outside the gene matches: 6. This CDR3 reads CSVPQTGENTEAFF. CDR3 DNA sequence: TGCAGCGTTCCCCAGACAGGGGAGAACACTGAAGCTTTCTTT.

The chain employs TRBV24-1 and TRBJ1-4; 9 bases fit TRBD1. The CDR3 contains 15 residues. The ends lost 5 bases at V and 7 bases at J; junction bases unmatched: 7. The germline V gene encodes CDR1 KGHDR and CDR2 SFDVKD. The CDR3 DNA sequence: TGTGCCACCAGTGCCGGGACAGGGATTGGTGAAAAACTGTTTTTT. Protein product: CATSAGTGIGEKLFF.

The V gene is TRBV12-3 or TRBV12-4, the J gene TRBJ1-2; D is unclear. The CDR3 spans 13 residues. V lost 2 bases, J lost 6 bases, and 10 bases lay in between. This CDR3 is CASSLNRRDGYTF. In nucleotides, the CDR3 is TGTGCCAGCAGTTTAAATCGTAGAGATGGCTACACCTTC.

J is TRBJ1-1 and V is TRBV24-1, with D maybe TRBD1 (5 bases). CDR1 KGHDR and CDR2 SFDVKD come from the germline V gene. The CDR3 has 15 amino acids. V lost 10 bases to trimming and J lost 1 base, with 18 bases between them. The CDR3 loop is CATRTGLGENTEAFF. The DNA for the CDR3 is TGTGCCACGAGGACGGGACTAGGAGAGAACACTGAAGCTTTCTTT.

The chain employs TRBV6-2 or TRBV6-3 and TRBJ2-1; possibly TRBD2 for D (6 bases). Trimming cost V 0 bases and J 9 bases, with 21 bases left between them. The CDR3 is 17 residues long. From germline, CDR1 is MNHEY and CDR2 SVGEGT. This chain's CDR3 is CASSYSTGRFSVGEQFF. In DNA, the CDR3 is TGTGCCAGCAGTTACTCCACGGGGAGGTTTAGTGTAGGTGAGCAGTTCTTC.

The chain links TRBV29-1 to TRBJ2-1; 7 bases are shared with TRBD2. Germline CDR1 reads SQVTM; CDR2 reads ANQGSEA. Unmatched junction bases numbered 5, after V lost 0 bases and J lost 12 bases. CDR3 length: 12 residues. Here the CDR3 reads CSVEDGGVGQFF. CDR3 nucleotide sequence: TGCAGCGTTGAAGATGGGGGGGTCGGGCAGTTCTTC.

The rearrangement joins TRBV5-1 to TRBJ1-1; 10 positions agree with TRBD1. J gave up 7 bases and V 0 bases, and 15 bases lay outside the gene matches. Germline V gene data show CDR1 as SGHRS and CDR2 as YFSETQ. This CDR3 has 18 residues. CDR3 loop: CASSLAGTGAPDMGEAFF. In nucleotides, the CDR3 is TGCGCCAGCAGCTTGGCCGGGACAGGGGCTCCAGATATGGGTGAAGCTTTCTTT. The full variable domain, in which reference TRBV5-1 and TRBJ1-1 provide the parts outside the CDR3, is KAGVTQTPRYLIKTRGQQVTLSCSPISGHRSVSWYQQTPGQGLQFLFEYFSETQRNKGNFPGRFSGRQFSNSRSEMNVSTLELGDSALYLCASSLAGTGAPDMGEAFFGQGTRLTVV.

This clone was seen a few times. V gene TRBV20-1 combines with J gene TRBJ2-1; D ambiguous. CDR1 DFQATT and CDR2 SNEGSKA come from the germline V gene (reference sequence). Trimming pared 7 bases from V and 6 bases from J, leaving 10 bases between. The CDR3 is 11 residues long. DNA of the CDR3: TGCAGTGTGGCCCGGGTCAATGAGCAGTTCTTC. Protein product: CSVARVNEQFF.

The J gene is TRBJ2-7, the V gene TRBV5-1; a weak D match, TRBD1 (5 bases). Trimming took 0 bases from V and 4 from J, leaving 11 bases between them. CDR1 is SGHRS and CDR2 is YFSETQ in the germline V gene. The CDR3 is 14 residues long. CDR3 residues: CASSLAGDSYEQYF. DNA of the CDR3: TGCGCCAGCAGCTTGGCGGGTGACAGTTACGAGCAGTACTTC.

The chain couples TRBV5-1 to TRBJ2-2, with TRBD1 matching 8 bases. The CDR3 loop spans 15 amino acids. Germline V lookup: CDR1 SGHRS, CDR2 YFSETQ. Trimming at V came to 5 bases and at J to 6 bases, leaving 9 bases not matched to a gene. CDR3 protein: CASSPRTGLSGELFF. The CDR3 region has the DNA TGCGCCAGCAGTCCACGGACAGGGCTGTCCGGGGAGCTGTTTTTT.

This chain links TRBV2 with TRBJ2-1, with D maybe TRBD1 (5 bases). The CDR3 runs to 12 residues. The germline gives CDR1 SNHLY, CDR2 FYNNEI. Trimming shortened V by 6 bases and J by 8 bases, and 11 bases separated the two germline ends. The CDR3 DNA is TGTGCCAGCAGGGCCCTAGGGGATGAGCAGTTCTTC. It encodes CASRALGDEQFF.

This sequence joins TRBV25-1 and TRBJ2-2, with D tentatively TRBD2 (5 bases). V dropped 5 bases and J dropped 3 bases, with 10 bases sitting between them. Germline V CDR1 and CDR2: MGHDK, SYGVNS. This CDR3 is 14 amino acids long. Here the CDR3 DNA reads TGTGCCAGCAGTACAGCGGAATACACCGGGGAGCTGTTTTTT. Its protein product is CASSTAEYTGELFF. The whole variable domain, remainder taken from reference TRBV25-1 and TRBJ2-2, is EADIYQTPRYLVIGTGKKITLECSQTMGHDKMYWYQQDPGMELHLIHYSYGVNSTEKGDLSSESTVSRIRTEHFPLTLESARPSHTSQYLCASSTAEYTGELFFGEGSRLTVL.

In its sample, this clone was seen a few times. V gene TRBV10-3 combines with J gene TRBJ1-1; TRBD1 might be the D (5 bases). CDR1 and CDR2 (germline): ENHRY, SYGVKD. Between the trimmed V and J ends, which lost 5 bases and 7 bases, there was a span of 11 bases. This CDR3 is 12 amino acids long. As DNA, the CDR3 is TGTGCCATCAGTTTCGACAGAGGTGAAGCTTTCTTT. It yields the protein CAISFDRGEAFF.

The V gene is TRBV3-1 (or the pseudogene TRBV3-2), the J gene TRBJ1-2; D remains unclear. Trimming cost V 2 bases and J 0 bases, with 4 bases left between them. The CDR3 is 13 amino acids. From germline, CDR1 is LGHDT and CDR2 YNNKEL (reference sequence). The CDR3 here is CASSQSANYGYTF. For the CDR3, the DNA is TGTGCCAGCAGCCAATCAGCTAACTATGGCTACACCTTC.